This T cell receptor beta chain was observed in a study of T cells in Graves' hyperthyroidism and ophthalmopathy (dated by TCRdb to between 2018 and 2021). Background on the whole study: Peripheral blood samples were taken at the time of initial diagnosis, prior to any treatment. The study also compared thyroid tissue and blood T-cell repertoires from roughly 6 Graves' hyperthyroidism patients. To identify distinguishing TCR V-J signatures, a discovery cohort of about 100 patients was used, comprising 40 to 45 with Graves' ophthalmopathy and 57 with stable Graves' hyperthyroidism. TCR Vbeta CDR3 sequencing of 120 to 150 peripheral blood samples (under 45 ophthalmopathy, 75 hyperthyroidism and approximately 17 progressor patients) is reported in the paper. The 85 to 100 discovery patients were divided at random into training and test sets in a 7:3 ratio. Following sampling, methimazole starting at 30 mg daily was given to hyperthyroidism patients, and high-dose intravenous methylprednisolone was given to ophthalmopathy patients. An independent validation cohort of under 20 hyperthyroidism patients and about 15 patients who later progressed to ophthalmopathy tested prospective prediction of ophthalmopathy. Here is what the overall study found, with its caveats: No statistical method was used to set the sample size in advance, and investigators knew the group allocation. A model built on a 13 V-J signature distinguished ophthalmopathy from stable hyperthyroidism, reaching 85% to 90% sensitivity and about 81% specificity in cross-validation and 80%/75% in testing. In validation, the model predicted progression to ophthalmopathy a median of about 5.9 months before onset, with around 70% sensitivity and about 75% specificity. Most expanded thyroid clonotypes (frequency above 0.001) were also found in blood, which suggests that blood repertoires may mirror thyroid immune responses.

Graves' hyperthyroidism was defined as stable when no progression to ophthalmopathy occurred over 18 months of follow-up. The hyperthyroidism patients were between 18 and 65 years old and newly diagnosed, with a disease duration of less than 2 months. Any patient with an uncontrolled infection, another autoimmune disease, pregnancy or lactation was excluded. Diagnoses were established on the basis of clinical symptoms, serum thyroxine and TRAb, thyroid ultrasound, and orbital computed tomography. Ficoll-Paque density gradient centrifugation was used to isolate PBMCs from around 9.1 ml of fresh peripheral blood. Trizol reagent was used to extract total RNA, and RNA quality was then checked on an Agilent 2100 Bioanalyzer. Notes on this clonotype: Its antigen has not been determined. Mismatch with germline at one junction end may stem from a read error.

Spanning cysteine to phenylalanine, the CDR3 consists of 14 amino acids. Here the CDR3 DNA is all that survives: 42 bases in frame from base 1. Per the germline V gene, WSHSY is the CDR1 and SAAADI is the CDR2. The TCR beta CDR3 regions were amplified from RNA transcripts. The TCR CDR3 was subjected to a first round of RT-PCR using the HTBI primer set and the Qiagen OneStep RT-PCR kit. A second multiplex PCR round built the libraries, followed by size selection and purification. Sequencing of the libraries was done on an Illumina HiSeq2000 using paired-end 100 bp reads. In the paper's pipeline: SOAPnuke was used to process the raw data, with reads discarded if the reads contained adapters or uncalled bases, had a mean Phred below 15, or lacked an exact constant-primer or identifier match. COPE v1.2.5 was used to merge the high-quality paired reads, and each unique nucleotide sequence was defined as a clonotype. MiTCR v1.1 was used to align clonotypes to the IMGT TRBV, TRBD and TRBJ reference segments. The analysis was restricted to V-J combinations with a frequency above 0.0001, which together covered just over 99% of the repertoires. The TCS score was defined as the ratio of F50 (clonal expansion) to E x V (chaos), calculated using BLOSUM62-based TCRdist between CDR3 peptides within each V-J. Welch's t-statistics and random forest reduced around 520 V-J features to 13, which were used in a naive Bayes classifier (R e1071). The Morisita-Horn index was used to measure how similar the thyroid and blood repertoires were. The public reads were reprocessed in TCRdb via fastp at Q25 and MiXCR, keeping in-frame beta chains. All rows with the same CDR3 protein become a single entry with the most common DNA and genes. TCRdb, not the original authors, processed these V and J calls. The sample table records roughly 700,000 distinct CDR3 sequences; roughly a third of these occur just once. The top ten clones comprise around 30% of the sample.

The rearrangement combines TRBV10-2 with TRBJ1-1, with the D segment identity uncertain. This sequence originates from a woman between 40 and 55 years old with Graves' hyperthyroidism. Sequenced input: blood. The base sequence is TGTGCCAGCAGCCAAGCGTCCCGCAGGCCTGAAGCTTTCTTT. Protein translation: CASSQASRRPEAFF.